What follows describes a single TCR beta chain. Its antigen is unidentified. The data stem from a study of CD8 T cells in Susac syndrome. Overall study: When blood was drawn, the patients with Susac syndrome were therapy-naive, on corticosteroids, or on intravenous immunoglobulin alone.

Trimming removed 2 bases from V and 8 bases from J, with 15 bases in between. CDR3 size: 13 residues. Germline CDR1 reads DFQATT; CDR2 reads SNEGSKA (reference sequence). TEMRA cells were enriched by FACS, and CD4+ and CD8+ T cells were negatively isolated. Whole-study results and caveats: The total CD8+ repertoires contained roughly 15 Susac-specific public clones, and the CD8+ TEMRA repertoires contained about 5.

RNA totalling roughly 0.5 to 1 ug underwent reverse transcription with random hexamers. An immunoSEQ multiplex PCR generated amplified TCR beta CDR3 products spanning 54 Vbeta and 13 Jbeta. Each CDR3 protein is one row after TCRdb ran MiXCR on the immunoSEQ multiplex PCR reads. The repertoire holds about 110,000 distinct CDR3 sequences, with approximately 94% as singletons. Sequences were obtained from CD8+ T cells from PBMCs. The sequence was obtained from a human donor with Susac syndrome. This chain connects TRBV20-1 to TRBJ1-2, with D tentatively TRBD1 (5 bases). The CDR3 is CSARSGGGDGYTF. CDR3 nucleotide sequence: TGCAGTGCTAGATCCGGGGGAGGGGACGGCTACACCTTC.